This is a list of T cell receptor beta chains from one sample in a study of response to subunit inactivated influenza vaccine. Using its own MiXCR run on the RT-PCR reads, TCRdb lists one record per CDR3 protein. The sample records around 500,000 distinct CDR3 sequences, over 9.5% being singletons. This specimen was PBMCs from blood, taken about 40 days after vaccination. The origin of the receptors is a middle-aged man who received an inactivated influenza vaccine. The CDR3 runs from the conserved cysteine through the conserved F or W. Fields, in order: clone size, J gene, V gene, D gene, CDR3 protein, CDR3 DNA. The D gene is left open where the match is weak. Expanded clones get a size class; other rows say once, few or many, or leave the size out.

few TRBJ2-1 TRBV2 TRBD2 CASRGGDNEQFF TGTGCCAGCAGGGGGGGGGACAATGAGCAGTTCTTC
- TRBJ1-4 TRBV24-1 - CATSDRRQAEKLFF TGTGCCACCAGTGATCGACGACAGGCTGAGAAACTGTTTTTT
many TRBJ2-7 TRBV12-3/TRBV12-4 - CASSSDSEAYYEQYF TGTGCCAGCAGTTCGGACAGTGAAGCCTACTACGAGCAGTACTTC
few TRBJ2-1 TRBV14 - CASSQDPGGGQFF TGTGCCAGCAGCCAAGATCCGGGTGGTGGGCAGTTCTTC
few TRBJ2-1 TRBV7-9 - CASSPISFEQFF TGTGCCAGCAGCCCCATTTCTTTTGAGCAGTTCTTC
few TRBJ1-1 TRBV15 - CATSRDLGKSTEAFF TGTGCCACCAGCAGAGATTTGGGAAAGAGCACTGAAGCTTTCTTT
few TRBJ2-2 TRBV7-3 - CASSFHVDDTNTGELFF TGTGCCAGCAGCTTCCATGTCGATGACACAAACACCGGGGAGCTGTTTTTT
many TRBJ2-5 TRBV5-1 TRBD1 CASSWDRQETQYF TGCGCCAGCAGCTGGGACAGGCAAGAGACCCAGTACTTC
- TRBJ1-2 TRBV11-2 - CASSLGPDGYTF TGTGCCAGCAGCTTAGGTCCGGATGGCTACACCTTC
few TRBJ1-1 TRBV29-1 TRBD1 CSVAGTGALNTEAFF TGCAGCGTCGCCGGGACAGGGGCCTTGAACACTGAAGCTTTCTTT
many TRBJ1-1 TRBV12-3/TRBV12-4 TRBD1 CASSGSRDRGREAFF TGTGCCAGCAGTGGTTCCCGGGACAGGGGGCGCGAAGCTTTCTTT
few TRBJ2-3 TRBV24-1 - CATSTPWTTSTDTQYF TGTGCCACCAGTACCCCTTGGACCACTAGCACAGATACGCAGTATTTT
- TRBJ2-2 TRBV2 TRBD1 CASSRQGSTGELFF TGTGCCAGCAGTCGACAGGGTAGCACCGGGGAGCTGTTTTTT
- TRBJ1-4 TRBV5-1 TRBD1 CASSLVPGGYEKLFF TGCGCCAGCAGCTTGGTGCCAGGGGGCTATGAAAAACTGTTTTTT
- TRBJ1-6 TRBV10-3 TRBD1 CARRDRADSPLHF TGTGCCAGAAGGGACAGGGCGGATTCACCCCTCCACTTT
many TRBJ2-3 TRBV7-2 - CASSLGTETDTQYF TGTGCCAGCAGCTTAGGCACAGAAACAGATACGCAGTATTTT
many TRBJ2-7 TRBV20-1 - CSASSGSGNSYEQYF TGCAGTGCTAGTTCCGGTAGCGGAAACTCCTACGAGCAGTACTTC
- TRBJ2-1 TRBV20-1 TRBD2 CSATSGKVQFF TGCAGTGCTACTAGCGGGAAGGTCCAGTTCTTC
many TRBJ2-3 TRBV12-3/TRBV12-4 - CASSPLGGSHLADTQYF TGTGCCAGCAGTCCACTGGGGGGTTCCCATCTAGCAGATACGCAGTATTTT
few TRBJ1-1 TRBV7-2 TRBD1 CASSNPGGGLGAFF TGTGCCAGCAGCAACCCAGGGGGTGGACTGGGGGCTTTCTTT
few TRBJ2-1 TRBV12-3/TRBV12-4 - CASTLHRGYNEQFF TGTGCCAGCACCCTACACCGGGGGTACAATGAGCAGTTCTTC
few TRBJ2-7 TRBV6-5 - CASSYSPIQASYEQYF TGTGCCAGCAGTTACTCACCCATCCAGGCCTCCTACGAGCAGTACTTC
- TRBJ2-3 TRBV20-1 TRBD2 CSARRSGSSTDTQYF TGCAGTGCTAGAAGGAGCGGGAGTAGCACAGATACGCAGTATTTT
many TRBJ2-7 TRBV20-1 TRBD1 CSATGNRGSYEQYF TGCAGTGCTACAGGGAACAGGGGATCCTACGAGCAGTACTTC
few TRBJ2-5 TRBV6-2/TRBV6-3 - CASSYVSRETQYF TGTGCCAGCAGTTACGTCTCGAGGGAGACCCAGTACTTC
once TRBJ2-7 TRBV6-2/TRBV6-3 - CASSPEGYYEQYF TGTGCCAGCAGCCCCGAGGGTTACTACGAGCAGTACTTC
- TRBJ2-4 TRBV27 - CASRPGGQAKNIQYF TGTGCCAGCCGCCCCGGCGGACAAGCCAAAAACATTCAGTACTTC
few TRBJ1-5 TRBV4-3 - CASSPGRAAYSNQPQHF TGCGCCAGCAGCCCCGGCAGGGCGGCGTATAGCAATCAGCCCCAGCATTTT
many TRBJ2-7 TRBV10-3 TRBD2 CAISESRTSGYEQYF TGTGCCATCAGTGAGTCTCGGACTAGCGGCTACGAGCAGTACTTC
many TRBJ2-1 TRBV29-1 TRBD2 CSVDTSGRIYNEQFF TGCAGCGTTGATACTAGCGGGAGGATTTACAATGAGCAGTTCTTC
few TRBJ1-5 TRBV12-3/TRBV12-4 - CASSAYSVNQPQHF TGTGCCAGCTCAGCCTATTCAGTTAATCAGCCCCAGCATTTT
few TRBJ1-2 TRBV6-1 - CASTSTTSRVNGYTF TGTGCCAGCACCAGTACCACGAGCAGGGTCAATGGCTACACCTTC
few TRBJ2-4 TRBV4-2 TRBD2 CASSPREGKNIQYF TGTGCCAGCAGCCCCCGGGAGGGCAAAAACATTCAGTACTTC
few TRBJ2-3 TRBV6-5 - CASSYGQGVVAQYF TGTGCCAGCAGTTACGGCCAGGGTGTGGTTGCGCAGTATTTT
- TRBJ1-2 TRBV10-3 - CAISPGGTSTNYGYTF TGTGCCATCAGTCCGGGGGGAACTAGCACTAACTATGGCTACACCTTC
few TRBJ2-7 TRBV20-1 TRBD1 CSARPDRVVYEQYF TGCAGTGCTAGACCAGACAGGGTGGTGTACGAGCAGTACTTC
many TRBJ2-5 TRBV5-1 TRBD1 CASSRTGRETQYF TGCGCCAGCAGCAGGACAGGACGAGAGACCCAGTACTTC
few TRBJ2-3 TRBV4-2 TRBD1 CASSQPDRGTDTQYF TGTGCCAGCAGCCAACCTGACAGGGGAACAGATACGCAGTATTTT
- TRBJ1-2 TRBV12-3/TRBV12-4 TRBD1 CASSPTGVRGYTF TGTGCCAGCAGTCCCACAGGGGTACGCGGCTACACCTTC
- TRBJ2-2 TRBV12-3/TRBV12-4 - CASSPRITGELFF TGTGCCAGCAGCCCCCGGATCACCGGGGAGCTGTTTTTT
many TRBJ1-2 TRBV4-1 - CASSPRGVGDANYGYTF TGCGCCAGCAGCCCAAGAGGCGTAGGCGATGCTAACTATGGCTACACCTTC
few TRBJ2-2 TRBV5-1 - CASSLEGPNTGELFF TGCGCCAGCAGCTTGGAAGGGCCCAACACCGGGGAGCTGTTTTTT
- TRBJ1-2 TRBV16 - CASSPFDGFNYGYTF TGTGCCAGCAGCCCATTTGACGGATTTAACTATGGCTACACCTTC
few TRBJ2-1 TRBV4-3 TRBD2 CASSQDRSGTYNEQFF TGCGCCAGCAGCCAAGATAGGAGCGGGACTTACAATGAGCAGTTCTTC
few TRBJ2-7 TRBV7-9 - CASSFVSTYEQYF TGTGCCAGCAGCTTTGTATCAACCTACGAGCAGTACTTC
few TRBJ2-7 TRBV9 - CASSVGDSAYEQYF TGTGCCAGCAGCGTAGGTGACTCTGCCTACGAGCAGTACTTC
many TRBJ2-3 TRBV6-2/TRBV6-3 TRBD2 CASSQTSLDTQYF TGTGCCAGCAGTCAGACTAGCTTAGATACGCAGTATTTT
many TRBJ2-1 TRBV18 - CASSPTEIEQFF TGTGCCAGCTCACCAACGGAAATTGAGCAGTTCTTC
- TRBJ2-3 TRBV5-1 - CASSLGRGGYTDTQYF TGCGCCAGCAGCCTCGGTCGTGGGGGCTACACAGATACGCAGTATTTT
many TRBJ2-5 TRBV5-1 TRBD2 CASSLANQGTSGKETQYF TGCGCCAGCAGCTTGGCCAATCAGGGGACTAGCGGGAAAGAGACCCAGTACTTC
- TRBJ1-2 TRBV30 - CAWSSDNYGYTF TGTGCCTGGAGTTCGGACAACTATGGCTACACCTTC
many TRBJ2-7 TRBV7-2 TRBD2 CASSPRLGLAAREYF TGTGCCAGCAGCCCAAGACTGGGACTAGCGGCCAGAGAGTACTTC